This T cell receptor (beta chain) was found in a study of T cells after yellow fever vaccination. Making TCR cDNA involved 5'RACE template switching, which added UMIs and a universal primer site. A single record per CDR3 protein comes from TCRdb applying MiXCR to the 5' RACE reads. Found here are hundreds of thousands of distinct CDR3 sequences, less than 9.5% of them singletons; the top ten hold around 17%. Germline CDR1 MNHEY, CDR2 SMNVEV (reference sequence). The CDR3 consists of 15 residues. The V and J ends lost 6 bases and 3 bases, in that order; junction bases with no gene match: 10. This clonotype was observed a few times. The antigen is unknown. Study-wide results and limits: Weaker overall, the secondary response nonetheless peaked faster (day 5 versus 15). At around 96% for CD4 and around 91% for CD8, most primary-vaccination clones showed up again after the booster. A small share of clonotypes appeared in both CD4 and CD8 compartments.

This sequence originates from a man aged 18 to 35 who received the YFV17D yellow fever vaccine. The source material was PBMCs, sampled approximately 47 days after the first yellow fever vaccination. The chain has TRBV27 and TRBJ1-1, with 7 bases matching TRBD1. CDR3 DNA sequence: TGTGCCAGCAGACCCGACAGGGAATTGGACACTGAAGCTTTCTTT. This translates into CASRPDRELDTEAFF.